This record looks at one T cell receptor (beta chain) sequence and its context. This sample is drawn from a study of CD8 T cells in Susac syndrome. RNA was extracted with the RNeasy kit, and a quantity of 0.5 to 1 ug was reverse transcribed using random hexamers. TCR beta CDR3 was amplified by immunoSEQ multiplex PCR. This amplification extended across 54 Vbeta and 13 Jbeta segments. Via MiXCR, TCRdb re-called the immunoSEQ multiplex PCR reads, giving one row per CDR3 protein. The table lists under 150,000 distinct CDR3 sequences, approximately 95% of them singletons. Sequencing of TCR beta drew on CD8+ and CD4+ T cells from blood. The controls were healthy donors who were matched for age and sex. The TCR originated in a human donor in good health. Source material: CD8+ T cells from PBMCs.

The CDR3 here is CASRGFDYTSHNEQFF. In nucleotides, the CDR3 is TGTGCCAGCAGGGGCTTCGACTACACATCCCACAATGAGCAGTTCTTC. This chain connects TRBV27 to TRBJ2-1, with D possibly matching TRBD2 (5 bases). V lost 6 bases, J lost 5 bases, and 20 bases lay in between. The CDR3 sequence is 16 residues long. Germline assignment: CDR1 MNHEY and CDR2 SMNVEV (reference sequence).